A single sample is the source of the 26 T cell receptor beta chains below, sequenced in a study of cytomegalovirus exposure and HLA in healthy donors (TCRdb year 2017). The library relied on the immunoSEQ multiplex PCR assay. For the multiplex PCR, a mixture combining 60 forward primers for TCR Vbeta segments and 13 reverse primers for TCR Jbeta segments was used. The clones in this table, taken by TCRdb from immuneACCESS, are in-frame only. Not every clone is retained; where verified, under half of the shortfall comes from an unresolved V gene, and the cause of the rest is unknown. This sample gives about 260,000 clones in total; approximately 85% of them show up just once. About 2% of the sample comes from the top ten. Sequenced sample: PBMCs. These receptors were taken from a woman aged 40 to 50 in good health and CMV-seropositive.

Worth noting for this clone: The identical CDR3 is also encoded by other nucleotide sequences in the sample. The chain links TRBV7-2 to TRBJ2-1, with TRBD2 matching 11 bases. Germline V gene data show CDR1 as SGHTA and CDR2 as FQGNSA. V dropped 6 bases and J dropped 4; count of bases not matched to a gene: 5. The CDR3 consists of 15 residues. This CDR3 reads CASSPWTSGYNEQFF. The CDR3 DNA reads TGTGCCAGCAGTCCCTGGACTAGCGGGTACAATGAGCAGTTCTTC.

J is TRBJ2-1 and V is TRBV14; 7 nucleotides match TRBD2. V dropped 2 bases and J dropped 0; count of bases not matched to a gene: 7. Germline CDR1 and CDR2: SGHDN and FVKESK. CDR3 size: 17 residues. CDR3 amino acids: CASSQYVGGSSYNEQFF. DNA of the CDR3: TGTGCCAGCAGCCAATACGTCGGCGGGAGCTCCTACAATGAGCAGTTCTTC.

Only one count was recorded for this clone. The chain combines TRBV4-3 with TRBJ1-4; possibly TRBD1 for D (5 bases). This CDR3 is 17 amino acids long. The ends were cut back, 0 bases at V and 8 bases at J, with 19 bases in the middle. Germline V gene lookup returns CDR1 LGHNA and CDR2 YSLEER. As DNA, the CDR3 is TGCGCCAGCAGCCAAGATCGACCGGGCAGGGCTGGCGAAAAACTGTTTTTT. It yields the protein CASSQDRPGRAGEKLFF.

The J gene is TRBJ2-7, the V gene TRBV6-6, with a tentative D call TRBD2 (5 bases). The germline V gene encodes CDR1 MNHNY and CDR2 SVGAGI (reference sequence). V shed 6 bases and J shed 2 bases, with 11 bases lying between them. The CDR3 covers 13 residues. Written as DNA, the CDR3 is TGTGCCAGCAGGGGAGCGGAGCCCTACGAGCAGTACTTC. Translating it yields CASRGAEPYEQYF.

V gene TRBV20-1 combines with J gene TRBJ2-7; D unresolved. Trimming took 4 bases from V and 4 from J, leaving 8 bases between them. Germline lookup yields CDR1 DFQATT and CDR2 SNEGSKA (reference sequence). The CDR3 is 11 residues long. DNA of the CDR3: TGCAGTGCTATGGAGTCATACGAGCAGTACTTC. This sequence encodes CSAMESYEQYF.

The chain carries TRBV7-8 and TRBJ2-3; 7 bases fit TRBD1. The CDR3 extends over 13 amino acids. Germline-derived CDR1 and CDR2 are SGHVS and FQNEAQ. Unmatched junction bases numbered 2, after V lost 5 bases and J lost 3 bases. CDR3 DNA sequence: TGTGCCAGCAGCGAACAGGGGACAGATACGCAGTATTTT. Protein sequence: CASSEQGTDTQYF.

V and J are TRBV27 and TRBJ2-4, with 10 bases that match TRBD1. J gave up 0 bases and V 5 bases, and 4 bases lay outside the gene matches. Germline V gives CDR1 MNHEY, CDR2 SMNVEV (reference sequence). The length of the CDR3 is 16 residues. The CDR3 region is CASSEWTGGAKNIQYF. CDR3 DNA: TGTGCCAGCAGTGAGTGGACAGGGGGAGCCAAAAACATTCAGTACTTC.

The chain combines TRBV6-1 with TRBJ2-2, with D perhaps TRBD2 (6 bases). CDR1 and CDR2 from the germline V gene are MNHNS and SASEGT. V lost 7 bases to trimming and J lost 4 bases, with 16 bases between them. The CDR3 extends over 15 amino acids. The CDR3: CASTLSAGPTGELFF. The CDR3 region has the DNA TGTGCCAGCACCCTAAGCGCGGGGCCCACCGGGGAGCTGTTTTTT.

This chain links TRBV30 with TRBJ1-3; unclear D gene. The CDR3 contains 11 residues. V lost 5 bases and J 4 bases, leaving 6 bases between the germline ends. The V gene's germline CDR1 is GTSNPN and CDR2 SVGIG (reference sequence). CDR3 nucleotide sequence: TGTGCCTGGCGGGAGGGAAACACCATATATTTT. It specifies CAWREGNTIYF.

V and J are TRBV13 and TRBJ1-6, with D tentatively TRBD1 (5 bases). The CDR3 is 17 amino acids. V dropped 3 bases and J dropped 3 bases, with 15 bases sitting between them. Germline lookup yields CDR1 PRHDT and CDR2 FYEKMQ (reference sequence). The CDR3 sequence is CASSLSLSTDYNSPLHF. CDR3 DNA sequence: TGTGCCAGCAGCTTGTCGCTTTCGACAGACTATAATTCACCCCTCCACTTT.

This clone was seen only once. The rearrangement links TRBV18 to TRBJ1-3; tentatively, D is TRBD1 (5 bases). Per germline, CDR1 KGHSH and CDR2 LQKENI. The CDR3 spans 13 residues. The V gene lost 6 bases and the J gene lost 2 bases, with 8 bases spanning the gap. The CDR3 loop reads CASSEGTGNTIYF. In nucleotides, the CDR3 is TGTGCCAGCTCGGAGGGGACTGGAAACACCATATATTTT. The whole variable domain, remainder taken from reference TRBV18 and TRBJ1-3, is NAGVMQNPRHLVRRRGQEARLRCSPMKGHSHVYWYRQLPEEGLKFMVYLQKENIIDESGMPKERFSAEFPKEGPSILRIQQVVRGDSAAYFCASSEGTGNTIYFGEGSWLTVV.

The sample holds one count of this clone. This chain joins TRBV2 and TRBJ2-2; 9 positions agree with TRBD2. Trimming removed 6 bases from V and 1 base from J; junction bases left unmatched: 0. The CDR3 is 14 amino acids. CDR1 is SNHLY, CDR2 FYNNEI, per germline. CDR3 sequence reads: CASRLAGNTGELFF. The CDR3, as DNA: TGTGCCAGCAGACTAGCGGGGAACACCGGGGAGCTGTTTTTT. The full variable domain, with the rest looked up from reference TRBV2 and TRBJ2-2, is EPEVTQTPSHQVTQMGQEVILRCVPISNHLYFYWYRQILGQKVEFLVSFYNNEISEKSEIFDDQFSVERPDGSNFTLKIRSTKLEDSAMYFCASRLAGNTGELFFGEGSRLTVL.

In DNA form, the CDR3 reads TGTGCCAGCAGCCCACGGACAGCCTATCAGCCCCAGCATTTT. Encoded protein: CASSPRTAYQPQHF. V gene TRBV7-8 combines with J gene TRBJ1-5, with a tentative D call TRBD1 (6 bases). The CDR3 loop spans 14 amino acids. Germline lookup yields CDR1 SGHVS and CDR2 FQNEAQ. V dropped 5 bases and J dropped 5 bases, with 13 bases sitting between them.

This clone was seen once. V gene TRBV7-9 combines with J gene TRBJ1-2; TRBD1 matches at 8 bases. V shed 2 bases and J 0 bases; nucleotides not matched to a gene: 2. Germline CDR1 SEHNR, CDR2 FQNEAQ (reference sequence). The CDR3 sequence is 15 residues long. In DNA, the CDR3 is TGTGCCAGCAGCTTACAGGGGGCCTCTAACTATGGCTACACCTTC. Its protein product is CASSLQGASNYGYTF.

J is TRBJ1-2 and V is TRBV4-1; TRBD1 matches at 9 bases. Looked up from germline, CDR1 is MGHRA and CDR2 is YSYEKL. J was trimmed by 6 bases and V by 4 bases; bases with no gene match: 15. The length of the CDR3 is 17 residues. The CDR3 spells CASSPEYRDRDVDGYTF. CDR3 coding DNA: TGCGCCAGCAGCCCCGAATACCGGGACAGGGACGTGGATGGCTACACCTTC.

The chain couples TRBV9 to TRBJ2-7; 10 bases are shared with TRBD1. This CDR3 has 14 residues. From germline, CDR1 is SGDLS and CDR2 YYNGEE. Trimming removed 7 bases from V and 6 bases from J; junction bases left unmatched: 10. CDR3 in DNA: TGTGCCAGCGGGACAGGGGCAAGTCTTGGCGAGCAGTACTTC. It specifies CASGTGASLGEQYF.

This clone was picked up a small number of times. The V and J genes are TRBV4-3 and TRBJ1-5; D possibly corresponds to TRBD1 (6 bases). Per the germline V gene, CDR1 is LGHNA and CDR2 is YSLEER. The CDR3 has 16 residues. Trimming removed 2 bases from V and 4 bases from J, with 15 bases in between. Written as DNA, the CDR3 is TGCGCCAGCAGCCAATCCTTCCACAGGGAAAATCAGCCCCAGCATTTT. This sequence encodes CASSQSFHRENQPQHF.

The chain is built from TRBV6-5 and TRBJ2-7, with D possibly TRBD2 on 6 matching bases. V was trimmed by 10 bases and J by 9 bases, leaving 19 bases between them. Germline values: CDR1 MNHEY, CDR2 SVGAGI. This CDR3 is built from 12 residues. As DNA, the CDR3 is TGTGCCACCCACGCCGAGGCCGGGAGGCAGTACTTC. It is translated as CATHAEAGRQYF.

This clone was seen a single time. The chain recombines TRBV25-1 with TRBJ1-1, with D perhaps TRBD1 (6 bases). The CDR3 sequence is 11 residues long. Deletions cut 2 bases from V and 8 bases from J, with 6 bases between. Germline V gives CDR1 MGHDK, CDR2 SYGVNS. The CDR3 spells CASSEQGEAFF. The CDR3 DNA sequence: TGTGCCAGCAGTGAACAGGGGGAAGCTTTCTTT.

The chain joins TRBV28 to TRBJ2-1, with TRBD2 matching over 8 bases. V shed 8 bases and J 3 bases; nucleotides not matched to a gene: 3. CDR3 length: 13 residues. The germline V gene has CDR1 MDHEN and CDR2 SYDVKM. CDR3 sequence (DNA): TGTGCCAGCGGGACTAGGAGCTACAATGAGCAGTTCTTC. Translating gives CASGTRSYNEQFF.

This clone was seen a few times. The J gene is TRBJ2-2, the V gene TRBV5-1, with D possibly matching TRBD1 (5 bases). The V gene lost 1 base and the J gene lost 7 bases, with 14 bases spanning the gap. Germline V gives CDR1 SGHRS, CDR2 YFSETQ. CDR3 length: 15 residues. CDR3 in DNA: TGCGCCAGCAGCTTGTTGGGGCGATCCGGCGGGGAGCTGTTTTTT. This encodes CASSLLGRSGGELFF.

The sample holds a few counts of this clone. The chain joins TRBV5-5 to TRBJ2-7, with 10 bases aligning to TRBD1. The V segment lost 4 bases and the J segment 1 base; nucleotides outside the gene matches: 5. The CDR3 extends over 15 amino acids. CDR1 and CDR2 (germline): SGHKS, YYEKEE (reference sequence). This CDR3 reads CASSTRDRGSYEQYF. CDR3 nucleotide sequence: TGTGCCAGCAGCACCCGGGACAGGGGTTCCTACGAGCAGTACTTC.

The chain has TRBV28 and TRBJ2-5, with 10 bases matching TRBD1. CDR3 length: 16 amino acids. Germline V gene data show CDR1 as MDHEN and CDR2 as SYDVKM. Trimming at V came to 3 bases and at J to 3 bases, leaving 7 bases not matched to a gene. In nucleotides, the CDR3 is TGTGCCAGCAGTTTGTCCCCCGGGACAGGGGAAGAGACCCAGTACTTC. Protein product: CASSLSPGTGEETQYF.

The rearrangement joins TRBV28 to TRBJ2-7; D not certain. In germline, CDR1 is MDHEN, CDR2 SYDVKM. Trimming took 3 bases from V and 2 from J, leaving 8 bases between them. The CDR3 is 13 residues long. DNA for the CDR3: TGTGCCAGCAGTTTGGGCCTCCCCTACGAGCAGTACTTC. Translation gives CASSLGLPYEQYF. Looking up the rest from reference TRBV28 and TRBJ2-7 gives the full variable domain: DVKVTQSSRYLVKRTGEKVFLECVQDMDHENMFWYRQDPGLGLRLIYFSYDVKMKEKGDIPEGYSVSREKKERFSLILESASTNQTSMYLCASSLGLPYEQYFGPGTRLTVT.

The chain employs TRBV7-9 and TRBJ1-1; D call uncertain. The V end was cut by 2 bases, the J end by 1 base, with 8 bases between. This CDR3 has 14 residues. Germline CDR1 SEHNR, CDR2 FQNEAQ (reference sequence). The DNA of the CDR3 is TGTGCCAGCAGCTTACCGGCGGGGAACACTGAAGCTTTCTTT. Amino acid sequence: CASSLPAGNTEAFF.

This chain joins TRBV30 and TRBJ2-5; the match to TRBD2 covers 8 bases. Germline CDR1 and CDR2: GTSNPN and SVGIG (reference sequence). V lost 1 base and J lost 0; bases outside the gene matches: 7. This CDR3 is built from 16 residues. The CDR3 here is CAWSGLPGGYQETQYF. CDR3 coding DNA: TGTGCCTGGAGTGGATTGCCGGGAGGGTACCAAGAGACCCAGTACTTC.